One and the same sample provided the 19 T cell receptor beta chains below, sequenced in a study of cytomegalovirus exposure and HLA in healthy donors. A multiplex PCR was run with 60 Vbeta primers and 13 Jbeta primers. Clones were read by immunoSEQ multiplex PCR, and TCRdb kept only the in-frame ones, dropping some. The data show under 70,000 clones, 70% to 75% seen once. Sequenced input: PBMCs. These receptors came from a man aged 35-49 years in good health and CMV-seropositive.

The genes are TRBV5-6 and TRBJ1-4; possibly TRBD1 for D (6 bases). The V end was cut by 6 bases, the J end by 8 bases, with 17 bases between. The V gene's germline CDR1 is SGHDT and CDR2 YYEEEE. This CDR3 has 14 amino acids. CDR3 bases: TGTGCCAGCACCCGGGGGGGCACGGGCGAAAAACTGTTTTTT. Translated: CASTRGGTGEKLFF.

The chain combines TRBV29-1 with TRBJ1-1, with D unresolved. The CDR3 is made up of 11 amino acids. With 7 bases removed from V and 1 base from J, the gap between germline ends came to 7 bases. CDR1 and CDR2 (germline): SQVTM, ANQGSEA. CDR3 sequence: CSGEPNTEAFF. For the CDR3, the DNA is TGCAGCGGAGAGCCGAACACTGAAGCTTTCTTT.

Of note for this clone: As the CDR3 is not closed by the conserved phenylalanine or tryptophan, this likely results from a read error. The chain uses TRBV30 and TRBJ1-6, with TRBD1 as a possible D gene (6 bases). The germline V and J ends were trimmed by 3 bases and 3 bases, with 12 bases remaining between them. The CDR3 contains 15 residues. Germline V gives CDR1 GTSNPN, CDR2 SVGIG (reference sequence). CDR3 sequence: CAWSPGQIYNSPLHL. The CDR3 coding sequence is TGTGCCTGGAGCCCCGGACAGATCTATAATTCACCCCTCCACCTT.

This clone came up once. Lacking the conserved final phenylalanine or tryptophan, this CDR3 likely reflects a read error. The CDR3: CASSLGQPDTQYV. The CDR3 DNA follows: TGCGCCAGCAGCTTGGGCCAACCAGATACGCAGTATGTT. The chain is built from TRBV5-1 and TRBJ2-3, with unresolved D. V lost 0 bases to trimming and J lost 4 bases, with 6 bases between them. The germline V gene has CDR1 SGHRS and CDR2 YFSETQ. This CDR3 is built from 13 residues.

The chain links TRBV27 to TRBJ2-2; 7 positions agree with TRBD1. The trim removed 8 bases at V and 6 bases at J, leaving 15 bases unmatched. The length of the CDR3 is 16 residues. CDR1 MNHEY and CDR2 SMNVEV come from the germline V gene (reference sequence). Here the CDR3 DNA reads TGTGCCAGCGGAAACACAGGGGTTGTATTGTCCGGGGAGCTGTTTTTT. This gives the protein CASGNTGVVLSGELFF.

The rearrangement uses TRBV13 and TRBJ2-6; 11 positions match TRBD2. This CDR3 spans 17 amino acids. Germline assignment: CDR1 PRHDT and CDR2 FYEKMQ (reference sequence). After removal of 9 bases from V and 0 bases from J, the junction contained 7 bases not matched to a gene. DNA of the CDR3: TGTGCCAGTCTAGCGGGGGGTTCGAGCTCTGGGGCCAACGTCCTGACTTTC. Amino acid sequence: CASLAGGSSSGANVLTF.

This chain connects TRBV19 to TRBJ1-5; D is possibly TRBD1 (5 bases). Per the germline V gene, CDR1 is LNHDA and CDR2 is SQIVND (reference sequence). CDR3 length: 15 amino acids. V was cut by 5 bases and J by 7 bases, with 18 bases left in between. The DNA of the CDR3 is TGTGCCAGTAGTCCAATGGAGGGAGCAGGGCAGCCCCAGCATTTT. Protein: CASSPMEGAGQPQHF. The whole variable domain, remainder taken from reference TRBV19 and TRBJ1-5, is DGGITQSPKYLFRKEGQNVTLSCEQNLNHDAMYWYRQDPGQGLRLIYYSQIVNDFQKGDIAEGYSVSREKKESFPLTVTSAQKNPTAFYLCASSPMEGAGQPQHFGDGTRLSIL.

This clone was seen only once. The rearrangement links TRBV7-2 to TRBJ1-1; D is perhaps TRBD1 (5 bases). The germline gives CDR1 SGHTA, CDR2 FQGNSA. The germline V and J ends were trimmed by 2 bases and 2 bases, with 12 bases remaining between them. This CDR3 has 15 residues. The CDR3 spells CASSLRRTRNTEAFF. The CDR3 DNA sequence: TGTGCCAGCAGCTTAAGGCGGACAAGAAACACTGAAGCTTTCTTT.

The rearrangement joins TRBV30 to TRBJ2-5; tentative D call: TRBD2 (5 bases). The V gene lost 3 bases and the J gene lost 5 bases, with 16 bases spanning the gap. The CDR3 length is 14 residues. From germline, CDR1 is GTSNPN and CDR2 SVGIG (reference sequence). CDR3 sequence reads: CAWRRGSRGETQYF. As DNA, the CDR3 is TGTGCCTGGAGGCGAGGGAGCCGAGGGGAGACCCAGTACTTC.

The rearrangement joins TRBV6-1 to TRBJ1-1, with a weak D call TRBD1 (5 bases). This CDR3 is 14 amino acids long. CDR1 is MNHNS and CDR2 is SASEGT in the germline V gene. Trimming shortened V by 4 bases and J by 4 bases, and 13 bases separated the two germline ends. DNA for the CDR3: TGTGCCAGCAGTGGGGGGGTCGTGGGCACTGAAGCTTTCTTT. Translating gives CASSGGVVGTEAFF.

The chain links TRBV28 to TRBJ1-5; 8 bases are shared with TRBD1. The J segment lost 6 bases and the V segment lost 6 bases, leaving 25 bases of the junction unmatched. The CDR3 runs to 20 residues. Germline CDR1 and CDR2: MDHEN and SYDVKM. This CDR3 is CASRGFLDDRGGWLGQPQHF. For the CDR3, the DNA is TGTGCCAGCAGGGGATTTCTTGACGACAGGGGTGGATGGTTAGGTCAGCCCCAGCATTTT. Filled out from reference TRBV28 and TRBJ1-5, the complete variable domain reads DVKVTQSSRYLVKRTGEKVFLECVQDMDHENMFWYRQDPGLGLRLIYFSYDVKMKEKGDIPEGYSVSREKKERFSLILESASTNQTSMYLCASRGFLDDRGGWLGQPQHFGDGTRLSIL.

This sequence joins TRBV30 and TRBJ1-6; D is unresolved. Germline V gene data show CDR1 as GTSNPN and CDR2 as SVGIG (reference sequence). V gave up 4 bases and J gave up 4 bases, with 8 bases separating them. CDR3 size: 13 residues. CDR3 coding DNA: TGTGCCTGGACAGGATTTTATAATTCACCCCTCCACTTT. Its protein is CAWTGFYNSPLHF.

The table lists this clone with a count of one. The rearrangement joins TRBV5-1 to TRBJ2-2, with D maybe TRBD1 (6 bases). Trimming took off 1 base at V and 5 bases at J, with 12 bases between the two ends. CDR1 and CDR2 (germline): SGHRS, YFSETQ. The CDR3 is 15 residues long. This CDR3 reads CASSLFQGKTGELFF. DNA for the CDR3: TGCGCCAGCAGCTTGTTCCAGGGGAAAACCGGGGAGCTGTTTTTT.

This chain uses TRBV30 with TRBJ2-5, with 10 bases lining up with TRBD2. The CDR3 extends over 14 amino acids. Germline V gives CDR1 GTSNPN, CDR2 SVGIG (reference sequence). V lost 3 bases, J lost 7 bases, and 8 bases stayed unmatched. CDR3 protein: CAWRGVAGGGTQYF. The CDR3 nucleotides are TGTGCCTGGAGAGGGGTAGCGGGGGGAGGGACCCAGTACTTC.

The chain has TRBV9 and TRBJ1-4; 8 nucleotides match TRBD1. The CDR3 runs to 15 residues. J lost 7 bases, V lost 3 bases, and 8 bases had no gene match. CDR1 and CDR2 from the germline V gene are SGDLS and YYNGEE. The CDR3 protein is CASSETTGEGEKLFF. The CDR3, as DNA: TGTGCCAGCAGCGAGACGACAGGGGAGGGTGAAAAACTGTTTTTT.

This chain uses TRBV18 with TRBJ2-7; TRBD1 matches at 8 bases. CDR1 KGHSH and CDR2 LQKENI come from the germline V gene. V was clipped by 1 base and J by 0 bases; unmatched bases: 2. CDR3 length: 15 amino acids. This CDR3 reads CASSPRQGSSYEQYF. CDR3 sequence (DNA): TGTGCCAGCTCACCACGACAGGGGAGCTCCTACGAGCAGTACTTC.

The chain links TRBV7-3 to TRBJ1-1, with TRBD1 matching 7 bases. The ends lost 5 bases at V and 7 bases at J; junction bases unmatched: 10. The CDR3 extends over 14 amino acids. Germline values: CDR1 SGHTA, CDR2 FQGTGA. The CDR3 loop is CASSLSWDSYEAFF. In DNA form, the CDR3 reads TGTGCCAGCAGCCTTAGTTGGGACAGTTATGAAGCTTTCTTT.

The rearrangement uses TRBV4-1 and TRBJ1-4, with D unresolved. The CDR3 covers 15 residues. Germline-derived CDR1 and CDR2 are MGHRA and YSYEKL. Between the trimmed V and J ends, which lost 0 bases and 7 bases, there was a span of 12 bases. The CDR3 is CASSQDITGGEKLFF. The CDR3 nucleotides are TGCGCCAGCAGCCAAGATATCACGGGAGGTGAAAAACTGTTTTTT.

CDR3 residues: CASSLSGGGEKLFF. The CDR3 nucleotides read TGTGCCAGCAGCTTGTCAGGGGGCGGAGAAAAACTGTTTTTT. The chain joins TRBV5-8 to TRBJ1-4, with 8 bases aligning to TRBD1. The CDR3 has 14 residues. V lost 1 base to trimming and J lost 8 bases; unmatched junction nucleotides: 4. Germline V gene data show CDR1 as SGHTS and CDR2 as YDEGEE.